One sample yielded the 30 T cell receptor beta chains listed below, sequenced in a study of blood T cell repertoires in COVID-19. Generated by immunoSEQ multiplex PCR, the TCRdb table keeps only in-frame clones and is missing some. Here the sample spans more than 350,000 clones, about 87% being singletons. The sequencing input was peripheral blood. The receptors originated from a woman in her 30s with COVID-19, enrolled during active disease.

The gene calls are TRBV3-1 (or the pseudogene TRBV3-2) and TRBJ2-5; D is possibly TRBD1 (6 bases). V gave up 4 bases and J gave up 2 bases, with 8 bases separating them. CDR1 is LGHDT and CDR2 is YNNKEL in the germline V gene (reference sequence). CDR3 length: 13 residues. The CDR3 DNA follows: TGTGCCAGCAGCCGGGGGCGTCAAGAGACCCAGTACTTC. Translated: CASSRGRQETQYF.

This CDR3 reads CASSSGASVSYNEQFF. In nucleotides, the CDR3 is TGTGCCAGCAGCTCTGGGGCGTCGGTCTCCTACAATGAGCAGTTCTTC. The genes are TRBV5-4 and TRBJ2-1; possible D gene TRBD1, 5 bases. The CDR3 contains 16 residues. The ends were cut back, 3 bases at V and 0 bases at J, with 13 bases in the middle. Germline assignment: CDR1 SGHNT and CDR2 YYREEE (reference sequence).

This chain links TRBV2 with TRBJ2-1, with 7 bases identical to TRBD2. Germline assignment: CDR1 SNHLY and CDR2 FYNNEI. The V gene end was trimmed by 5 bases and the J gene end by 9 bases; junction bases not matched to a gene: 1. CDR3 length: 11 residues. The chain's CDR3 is CASSPGGEQFF. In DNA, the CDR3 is TGTGCCAGCAGTCCGGGGGGTGAGCAGTTCTTC.

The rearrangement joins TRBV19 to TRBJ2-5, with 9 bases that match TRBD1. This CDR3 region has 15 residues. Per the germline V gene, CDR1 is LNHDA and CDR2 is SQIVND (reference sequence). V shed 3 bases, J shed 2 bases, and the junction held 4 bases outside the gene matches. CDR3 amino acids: CASSMGDRVQETQYF. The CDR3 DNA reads TGTGCCAGTAGTATGGGGGACAGGGTACAAGAGACCCAGTACTTC.

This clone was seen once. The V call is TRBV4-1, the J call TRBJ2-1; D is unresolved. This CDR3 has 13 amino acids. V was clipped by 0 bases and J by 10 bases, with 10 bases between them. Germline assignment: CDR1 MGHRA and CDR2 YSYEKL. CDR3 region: CASSQDGLAEQFF. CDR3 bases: TGCGCCAGCAGCCAAGATGGGCTGGCGGAGCAGTTCTTC.

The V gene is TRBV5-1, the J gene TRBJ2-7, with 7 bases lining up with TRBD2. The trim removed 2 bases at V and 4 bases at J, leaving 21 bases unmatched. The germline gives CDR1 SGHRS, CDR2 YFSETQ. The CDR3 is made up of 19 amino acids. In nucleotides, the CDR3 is TGCGCCAGCAGCTTAGGTAGACACCGGACTAGACCATCCCCTTACGAGCAGTACTTC. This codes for CASSLGRHRTRPSPYEQYF.

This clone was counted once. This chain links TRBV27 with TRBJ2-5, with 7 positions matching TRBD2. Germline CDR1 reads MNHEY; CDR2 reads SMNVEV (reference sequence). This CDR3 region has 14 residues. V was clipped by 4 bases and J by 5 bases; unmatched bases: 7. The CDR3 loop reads CASSWGGSFETQYF. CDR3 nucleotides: TGTGCCAGCAGTTGGGGCGGGAGTTTTGAGACCCAGTACTTC.

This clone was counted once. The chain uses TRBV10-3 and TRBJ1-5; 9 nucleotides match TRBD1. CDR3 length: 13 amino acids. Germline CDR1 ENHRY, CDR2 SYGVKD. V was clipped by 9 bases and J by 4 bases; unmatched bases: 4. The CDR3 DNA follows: TGTGCCATTTCCGGGACAGGGAATCAGCCCCAGCATTTT. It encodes CAISGTGNQPQHF.

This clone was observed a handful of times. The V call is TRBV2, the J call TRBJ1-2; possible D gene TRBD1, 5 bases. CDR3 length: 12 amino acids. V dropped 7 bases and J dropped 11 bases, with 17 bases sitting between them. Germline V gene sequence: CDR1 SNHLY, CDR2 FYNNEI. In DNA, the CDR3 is TGTGCCAGCAACCCGGAGACAGAGTCATACACCTTC. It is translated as CASNPETESYTF.

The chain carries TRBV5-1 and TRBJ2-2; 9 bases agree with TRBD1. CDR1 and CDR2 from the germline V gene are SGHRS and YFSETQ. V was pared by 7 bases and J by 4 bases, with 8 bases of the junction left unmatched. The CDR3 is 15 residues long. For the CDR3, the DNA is TGCGCCAGCCGCGTTGACAGGGGGGTCACCGGGGAGCTGTTTTTT. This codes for CASRVDRGVTGELFF.

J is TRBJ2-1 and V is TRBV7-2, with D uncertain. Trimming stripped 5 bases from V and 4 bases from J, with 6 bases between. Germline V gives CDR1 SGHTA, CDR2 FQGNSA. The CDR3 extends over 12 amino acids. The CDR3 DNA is TGTGCCAGCAGCCCATCATACAATGAGCAGTTCTTC. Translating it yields CASSPSYNEQFF.

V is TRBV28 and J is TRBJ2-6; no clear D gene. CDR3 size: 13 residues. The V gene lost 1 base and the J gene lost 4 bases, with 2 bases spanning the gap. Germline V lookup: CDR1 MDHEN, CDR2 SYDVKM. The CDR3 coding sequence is TGTGCCAGCAGTTTATCGGGGGCCAACGTCCTGACTTTC. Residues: CASSLSGANVLTF.

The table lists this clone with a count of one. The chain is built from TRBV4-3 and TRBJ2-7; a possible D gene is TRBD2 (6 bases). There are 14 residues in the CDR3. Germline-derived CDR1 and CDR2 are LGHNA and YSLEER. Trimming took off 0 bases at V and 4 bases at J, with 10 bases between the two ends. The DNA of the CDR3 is TGCGCCAGCAGCCAAGAGGCGGGAAGGTACGAGCAGTACTTC. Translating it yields CASSQEAGRYEQYF.

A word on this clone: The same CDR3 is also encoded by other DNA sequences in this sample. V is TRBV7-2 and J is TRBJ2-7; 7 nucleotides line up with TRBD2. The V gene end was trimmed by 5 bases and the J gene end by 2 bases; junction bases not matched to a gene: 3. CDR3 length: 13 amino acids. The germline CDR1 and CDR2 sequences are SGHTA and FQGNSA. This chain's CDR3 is CASSLSGAYEQYF. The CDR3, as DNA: TGTGCCAGCAGCCTGAGCGGGGCCTACGAGCAGTACTTC.

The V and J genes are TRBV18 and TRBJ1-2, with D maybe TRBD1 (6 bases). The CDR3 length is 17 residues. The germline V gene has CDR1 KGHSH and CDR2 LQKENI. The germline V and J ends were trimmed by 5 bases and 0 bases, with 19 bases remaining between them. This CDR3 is CASSVNPGAIANYGYTF. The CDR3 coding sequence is TGTGCCAGCTCAGTTAATCCAGGGGCGATAGCTAACTATGGCTACACCTTC.

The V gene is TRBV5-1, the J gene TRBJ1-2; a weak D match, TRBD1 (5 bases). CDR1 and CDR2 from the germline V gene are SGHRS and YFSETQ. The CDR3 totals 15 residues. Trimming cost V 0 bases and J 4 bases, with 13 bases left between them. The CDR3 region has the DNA TGCGCCAGCAGCTTGGAATGGGGCGGTAGCTATGGCTACACCTTC. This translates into CASSLEWGGSYGYTF.

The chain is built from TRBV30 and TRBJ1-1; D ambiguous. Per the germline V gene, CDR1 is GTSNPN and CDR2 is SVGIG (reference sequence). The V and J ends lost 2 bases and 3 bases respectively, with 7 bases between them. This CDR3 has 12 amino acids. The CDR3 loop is CAWSFVDTEAFF. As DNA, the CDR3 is TGTGCCTGGAGTTTCGTTGACACTGAAGCTTTCTTT.

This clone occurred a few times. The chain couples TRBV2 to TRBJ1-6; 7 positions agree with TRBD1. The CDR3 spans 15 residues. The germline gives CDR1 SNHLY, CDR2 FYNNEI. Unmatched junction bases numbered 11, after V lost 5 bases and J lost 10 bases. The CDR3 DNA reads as TGTGCCAGCAGTCCCGAGACAGGGAACTTGTCACCCCTCCACTTT. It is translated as CASSPETGNLSPLHF.

The CDR3 sequence: CASSENLALSYEQYF. DNA of the CDR3: TGCGCCAGCAGTGAGAATCTAGCCTTGTCCTACGAGCAGTACTTC. This rearrangement joins TRBV10-2 to TRBJ2-7; TRBD2 is a possible D gene (5 bases). The CDR3 length is 15 residues. V was shortened by 2 bases and J by 1 base, with 12 bases between the two germline ends. CDR1 and CDR2 from the germline V gene are WSHSY and SAAADI.

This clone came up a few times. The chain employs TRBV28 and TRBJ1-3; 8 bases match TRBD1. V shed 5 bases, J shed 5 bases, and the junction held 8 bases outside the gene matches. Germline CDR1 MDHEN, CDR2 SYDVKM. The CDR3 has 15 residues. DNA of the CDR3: TGTGCCAGCAGTCTCCCCGGACAGGGTCGAAACACCATATATTTT. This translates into CASSLPGQGRNTIYF.

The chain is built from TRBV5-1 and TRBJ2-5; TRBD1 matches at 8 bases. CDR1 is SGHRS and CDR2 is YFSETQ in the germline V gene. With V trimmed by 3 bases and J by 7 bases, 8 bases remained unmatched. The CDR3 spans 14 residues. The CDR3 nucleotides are TGCGCCAGCAGCTCAACAGGGGGTCGAGGGACCCAGTACTTC. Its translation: CASSSTGGRGTQYF.

The CDR3 region has the DNA TGTGCCAGCAGCTACCGGACAGGGGGCAGCCCAGATACGCAGTATTTT. Its protein product is CASSYRTGGSPDTQYF. J is TRBJ2-3 and V is TRBV7-6; the match to TRBD1 covers 11 bases. CDR1 and CDR2 (germline): SGHVS, FNYEAQ. The CDR3 loop spans 16 amino acids. Trimming took 4 bases from V and 4 from J; bases not matched to a gene: 7.

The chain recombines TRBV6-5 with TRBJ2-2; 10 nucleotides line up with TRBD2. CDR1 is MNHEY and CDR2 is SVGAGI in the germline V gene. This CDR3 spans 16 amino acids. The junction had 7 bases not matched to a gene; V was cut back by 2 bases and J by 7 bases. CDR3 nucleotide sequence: TGTGCCAGCAGTTACGACGCTAGCGGGAGAGTCGGGGAGCTGTTTTTT. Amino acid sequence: CASSYDASGRVGELFF.

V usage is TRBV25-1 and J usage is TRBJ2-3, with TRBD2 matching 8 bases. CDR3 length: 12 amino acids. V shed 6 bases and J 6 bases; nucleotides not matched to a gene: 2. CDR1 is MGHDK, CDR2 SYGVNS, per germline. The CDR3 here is CASRTGGDTQYF. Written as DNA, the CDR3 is TGTGCCAGCAGGACGGGGGGGGATACGCAGTATTTT.

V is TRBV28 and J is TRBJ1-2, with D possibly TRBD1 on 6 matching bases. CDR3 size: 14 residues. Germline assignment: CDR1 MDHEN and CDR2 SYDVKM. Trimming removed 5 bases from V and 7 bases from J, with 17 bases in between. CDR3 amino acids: CASSEQGRKSGYTF. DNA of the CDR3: TGTGCCAGCAGTGAACAGGGCCGGAAAAGTGGCTACACCTTC.

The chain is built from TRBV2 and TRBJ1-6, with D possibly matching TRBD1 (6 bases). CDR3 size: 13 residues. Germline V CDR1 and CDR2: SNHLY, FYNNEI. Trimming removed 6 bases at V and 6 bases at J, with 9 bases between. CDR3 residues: CASRQGGNSPLHF. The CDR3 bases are TGTGCCAGCAGACAGGGCGGTAATTCACCCCTCCACTTT.

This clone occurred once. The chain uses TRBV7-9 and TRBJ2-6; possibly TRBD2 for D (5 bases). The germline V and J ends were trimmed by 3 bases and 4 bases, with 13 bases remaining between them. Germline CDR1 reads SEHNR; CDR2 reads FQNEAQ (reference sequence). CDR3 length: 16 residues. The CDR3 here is CASSFEMGAGANVLTF. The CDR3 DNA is TGTGCCAGCAGCTTCGAGATGGGAGCCGGGGCCAACGTCCTGACTTTC.

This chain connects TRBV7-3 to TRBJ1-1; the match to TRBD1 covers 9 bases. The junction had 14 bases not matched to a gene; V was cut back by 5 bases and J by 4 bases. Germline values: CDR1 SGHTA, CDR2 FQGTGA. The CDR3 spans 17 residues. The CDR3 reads CASSPRGQGGGATEAFF. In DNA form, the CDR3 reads TGTGCCAGCAGCCCCCGGGGACAGGGTGGCGGAGCCACTGAAGCTTTCTTT.

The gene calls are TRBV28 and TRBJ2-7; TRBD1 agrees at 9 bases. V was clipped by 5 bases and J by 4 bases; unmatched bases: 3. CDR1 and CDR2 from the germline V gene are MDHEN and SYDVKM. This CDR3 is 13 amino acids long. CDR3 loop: CASSGTGIYEQYF. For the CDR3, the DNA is TGTGCCAGCAGTGGGACAGGGATTTACGAGCAGTACTTC.

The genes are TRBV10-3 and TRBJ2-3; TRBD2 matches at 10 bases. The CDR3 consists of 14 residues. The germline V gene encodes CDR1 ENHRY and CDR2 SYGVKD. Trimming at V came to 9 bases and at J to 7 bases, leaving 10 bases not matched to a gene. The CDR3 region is CAMSTSGSANTQYF. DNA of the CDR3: TGTGCCATGTCGACTAGCGGGTCCGCCAATACGCAGTATTTT.